This T cell receptor beta chain was captured by sequencing in a study of blood T cell repertoires in COVID-19. Across the whole study: The study drew acute and convalescent COVID-19 samples from the United States, Italy and Spain. Nucleic acid was either cDNA or gDNA, and it came from T cells, B-cell-depleted T cells, or PBMCs.

Per the original methods: Reference gene primer amplification in the assay estimated nucleated cell counts. This table comes from immunoSEQ multiplex PCR, and its TCRdb copy is limited to in-frame clones, with some not included. V, J and clone size derive from that table, while D and trimming were established from the DNA sequence. Altogether some 150,000 clones are present, roughly 87% being singletons, with the ten largest covering roughly 1.5%. This CDR3 contains 14 residues. Germline loops: CDR1 SEHNR, CDR2 FQNEAQ (reference sequence). V lost 0 bases, J lost 2 bases, and 7 bases lay in between. The sequenced material came from peripheral blood. The TCR was taken from a woman in her 50s with acute or convalescent COVID-19. The gene calls are TRBV7-9 and TRBJ2-5; no clear D. The CDR3: CASSLARIQETQYF. CDR3 bases: TGTGCCAGCAGCTTAGCGAGAATACAAGAGACCCAGTACTTC.